The clone carrying this TCR beta chain was seen only once. These data are taken from a study of CD8+ T cells in alopecia areata. Treatment in this sample: oral pan-JAK inhibitor, 5-10 mg twice daily. V shed 2 bases and J 0 bases; nucleotides not matched to a gene: 3. This CDR3 has 16 residues. CDR1 is SGHTA and CDR2 is FQGNSA in the germline V gene. Sequencing relied on a cDNA template that was reverse transcribed from extracted RNA. TCRdb's table, derived via immunoSEQ multiplex PCR, lists solely in-frame clones and lacks some. The table has around 150,000 clones, 65% to 90% seen once; the top ten hold 20% to 25%.

The sequences come from CD8+ T cells sorted from blood, collected at week 4, from a patient treated with tofacitinib. The TCR comes from a human donor with alopecia areata. The rearrangement uses TRBV7-2 and TRBJ2-5, with 10 positions matching TRBD2. CDR3 bases: TGTGCCAGCAGCTTAATAAGCGGGGGGGACCAAGAGACCCAGTACTTC. This sequence encodes CASSLISGGDQETQYF.